Listed below are T cell receptor beta chains from one sample, sequenced in a study of shared clonotypes between healthy human individuals. The repertoire was sequenced with immunoSEQ multiplex PCR; TCRdb's copy has only in-frame clones and lacks some. The sample lists over a million clones; approximately 70% were seen once. Sequencing input: memory CD4+ T cells sorted from blood. These receptors were collected from a man aged 18 to 29 in good health. The CDR3 runs from the conserved cysteine through the conserved F or W. D genes are given only for firm matches. Part of the rows lack a size; the others show once, few, many or a class for expanded clones.

V gene: TRBV7-6; J gene: TRBJ1-5; clone size: -; D gene: -; CDR3 length: 14; CDR3 DNA: TGTGCCAGCAGCCCCCCCCAGGGACGTCAGCCCCAGCATTTT; CDR3 protein: CASSPPQGRQPQHF
V gene: TRBV5-1; J gene: TRBJ1-1; clone size: -; D gene: TRBD1; CDR3 length: 16; CDR3 DNA: TGCGCCAGCAGCTTGGGGTGGGACAGTTTGAACACTGAAGCTTTCTTT; CDR3 protein: CASSLGWDSLNTEAFF
V gene: TRBV10-3; J gene: TRBJ2-7; clone size: -; D gene: -; CDR3 length: 12; CDR3 DNA: TGTGCCATCAGTGAGTCTGGCAGCGAGCAGTACTTC; CDR3 protein: CAISESGSEQYF
V gene: TRBV27; J gene: TRBJ1-2; clone size: -; D gene: -; CDR3 length: 17; CDR3 DNA: TGTGCCAGCAGTTCCCTCGAGGGCAGGGCGAGGATCTCTGGCTACACCTTC; CDR3 protein: CASSSLEGRARISGYTF
V gene: TRBV6-4; J gene: TRBJ2-7; clone size: -; D gene: TRBD1; CDR3 length: 12; CDR3 DNA: TGTGCCCGCCGGGACAGGGACCACGAGCAGTACTTC; CDR3 protein: CARRDRDHEQYF
V gene: TRBV5-4; J gene: TRBJ2-6; clone size: -; D gene: TRBD1; CDR3 length: 15; CDR3 DNA: TGTGCCAGCAGCCTCGACAGGGTTGGGGCCAACGTCCTGACTTTC; CDR3 protein: CASSLDRVGANVLTF
V gene: TRBV29-1; J gene: TRBJ1-2; clone size: -; D gene: -; CDR3 length: 14; CDR3 DNA: TGCAGCGTTGAAGATCTCGACATAAACTATGGCTACACCTTC; CDR3 protein: CSVEDLDINYGYTF
V gene: TRBV30; J gene: TRBJ2-7; clone size: -; D gene: TRBD2; CDR3 length: 14; CDR3 DNA: TGTGCCTGGAGACCAAGCGGGAGAAGGTACGAGCAGTACTTC; CDR3 protein: CAWRPSGRRYEQYF
V gene: TRBV5-1; J gene: TRBJ2-1; clone size: once; D gene: -; CDR3 length: 15; CDR3 DNA: TGCGCCAGCAGCTTGGGGGGACAACGTATCAATGAGCAGTTCTTC; CDR3 protein: CASSLGGQRINEQFF
V gene: TRBV12-5; J gene: TRBJ1-2; clone size: -; D gene: TRBD1; CDR3 length: 16; CDR3 DNA: TGTGCTAGTGGTACCGGGACAGGGTCCCTTTGGGGGGGCTACACCTTC; CDR3 protein: CASGTGTGSLWGGYTF
V gene: TRBV1; J gene: TRBJ2-7; clone size: -; D gene: -; CDR3 length: 15; CDR3 DNA: TGCACCAGCAGCCAGAATACAAGGAAGCCAGGCGAGCAGTACTTC; CDR3 protein: CTSSQNTRKPGEQYF
V gene: TRBV29-1; J gene: TRBJ1-2; clone size: -; D gene: TRBD1; CDR3 length: 14; CDR3 DNA: TGCAGCGTTGAGGGCAGGGGGCTTAACTATGGCTACACCTTC; CDR3 protein: CSVEGRGLNYGYTF
V gene: TRBV2; J gene: TRBJ1-1; clone size: -; D gene: -; CDR3 length: 12; CDR3 DNA: TGTGCCAGCAGAGGGACGGCGGGTGAAGCTTTCTTT; CDR3 protein: CASRGTAGEAFF
V gene: TRBV2; J gene: TRBJ2-6; clone size: -; D gene: TRBD1; CDR3 length: 14; CDR3 DNA: TGTGCCAGCAGCAAGCGGACAGGGGACAACGTCCTGACTTTC; CDR3 protein: CASSKRTGDNVLTF